This passage covers 24 T cell receptor beta chains from one sample sequenced in a study of cytomegalovirus exposure and HLA in healthy donors. Profiling relied on immunoSEQ multiplex PCR, and the TCRdb table lists in-frame clones only, not all of them. The sample holds 50,000 or so clones, roughly 94% seen once. Sequences were obtained from PBMCs. Receptors originate from a man aged 18 to 29 in good health and CMV-seronegative.

The chain has TRBV28 and TRBJ1-1; D possibly corresponds to TRBD1 (5 bases). Germline values: CDR1 MDHEN, CDR2 SYDVKM. This CDR3 spans 16 amino acids. Trimming took 2 bases from V and 4 from J, leaving 17 bases between them. The CDR3 coding sequence is TGTGCCAGCAGTTTAGATTTAAGGGGCGGTGGCACTGAAGCTTTCTTT. Translating it yields CASSLDLRGGGTEAFF. Variable domain in full (rest from reference TRBV28 and TRBJ1-1): DVKVTQSSRYLVKRTGEKVFLECVQDMDHENMFWYRQDPGLGLRLIYFSYDVKMKEKGDIPEGYSVSREKKERFSLILESASTNQTSMYLCASSLDLRGGGTEAFFGQGTRLTVV.

The chain links TRBV27 to TRBJ2-7; 12 bases map to TRBD2. The germline CDR1 and CDR2 sequences are MNHEY and SMNVEV (reference sequence). Trimming cost V 6 bases and J 4 bases; bases outside gene matches: 4. The CDR3 has 14 residues. The CDR3 loop is CASRGLAGSYEQYF. CDR3 coding DNA: TGTGCCAGCAGAGGACTAGCGGGATCGTACGAGCAGTACTTC.

The chain recombines TRBV15 with TRBJ1-5; D is perhaps TRBD1 (6 bases). Trimming removed 0 bases at V and 6 bases at J, with 12 bases between. Germline assignment: CDR1 LNHNV and CDR2 YYDKDF (reference sequence). This CDR3 contains 15 residues. CDR3 amino acids: CATSREAAGAQPQHF. CDR3 sequence (DNA): TGTGCCACCAGCAGAGAAGCGGCAGGGGCTCAGCCCCAGCATTTT.

This clone has only a few counts. This sequence joins TRBV14 and TRBJ2-3; TRBD2 matches at 8 bases. Germline V gene data show CDR1 as SGHDN and CDR2 as FVKESK. V was pared by 0 bases and J by 6 bases, with 5 bases of the junction left unmatched. The CDR3 consists of 15 residues. The CDR3 loop reads CASSQDAGGWDTQYF. In DNA form, the CDR3 reads TGTGCCAGCAGCCAAGATGCGGGAGGTTGGGATACGCAGTATTTT. The whole variable domain, filled in from reference TRBV14 and TRBJ2-3, reads EAGVTQFPSHSVIEKGQTVTLRCDPISGHDNLYWYRRVMGKEIKFLLHFVKESKQDESGMPNNRFLAERTGGTYSTLKVQPAELEDSGVYFCASSQDAGGWDTQYFGPGTRLTVL.

The chain carries TRBV7-9 and TRBJ2-3; 10 bases align to TRBD2. From germline, CDR1 is SEHNR and CDR2 FQNEAQ (reference sequence). Unmatched junction bases numbered 8, after V lost 5 bases and J lost 9 bases. The CDR3 spans 14 residues. Written as DNA, the CDR3 is TGTGCCAGCAGCAAGCGGGAGGGCTATCCGACGCAGTATTTT. As protein: CASSKREGYPTQYF. Variable domain in full (rest from reference TRBV7-9 and TRBJ2-3): DTGVSQNPRHKITKRGQNVTFRCDPISEHNRLYWYRQTLGQGPEFLTYFQNEAQLEKSRLLSDRFSAERPKGSFSTLEIQRTEQGDSAMYLCASSKREGYPTQYFGPGTRLTVL.

This chain connects TRBV7-2 to TRBJ1-1; tentatively, D is TRBD1 (6 bases). The V gene lost 4 bases and the J gene lost 11 bases, with 14 bases spanning the gap. The CDR3 is 12 amino acids. The germline gives CDR1 SGHTA, CDR2 FQGNSA. CDR3 sequence reads: CASSSDRTTAFF. CDR3 DNA sequence: TGTGCCAGCAGCTCGGACAGAACGACCGCTTTCTTT.

The chain links TRBV29-1 to TRBJ2-2; 9 positions agree with TRBD2. Germline values: CDR1 SQVTM, CDR2 ANQGSEA. With V trimmed by 6 bases and J by 0 bases, 2 bases remained unmatched. CDR3 length: 14 residues. The CDR3 DNA reads as TGCAGCGTCTCTAGCGGGGCGAACACCGGGGAGCTGTTTTTT. Its translation: CSVSSGANTGELFF.

The chain couples TRBV9 to TRBJ2-2; 9 bases fit TRBD1. The V and J ends lost 3 bases and 4 bases, in that order; junction bases with no gene match: 7. CDR1 is SGDLS, CDR2 YYNGEE, per germline. This CDR3 is built from 16 residues. The CDR3 DNA reads as TGTGCCAGCAGCGGGATGGGACAGGGTGGCACCGGGGAGCTGTTTTTT. It is translated as CASSGMGQGGTGELFF.

V is TRBV29-1 and J is TRBJ2-1, with D perhaps matching TRBD2 (5 bases). Trimming removed 1 base from V and 5 bases from J, with 15 bases in between. Germline CDR1 reads SQVTM; CDR2 reads ANQGSEA. The CDR3 length is 15 residues. The CDR3 DNA reads as TGCAGCGTTGAAGGCGGGCGGCTAGCTAACAATGAGCAGTTCTTC. Translating gives CSVEGGRLANNEQFF.

V and J are TRBV6-1 and TRBJ2-3, with a tentative D call TRBD2 (5 bases). Germline CDR1 reads MNHNS; CDR2 reads SASEGT. The length of the CDR3 is 15 residues. Trimming shortened V by 6 bases and J by 1 base, and 14 bases separated the two germline ends. This CDR3 reads CASSPLEEGTDTQYF. The DNA for the CDR3 is TGTGCCAGCAGCCCCCTCGAGGAGGGCACAGATACGCAGTATTTT.

This chain links TRBV4-1 with TRBJ1-4; a weak D match, TRBD1 (6 bases). The CDR3 has 15 amino acids. V was cut by 4 bases and J by 3 bases, with 12 bases left in between. CDR1 is MGHRA, CDR2 YSYEKL, per germline. The CDR3: CASSPTGLANEKLFF. CDR3 bases: TGCGCCAGCAGCCCAACAGGGTTGGCTAATGAAAAACTGTTTTTT.

The chain combines TRBV29-1 with TRBJ2-1, with D possibly TRBD2 on 6 matching bases. CDR1 is SQVTM, CDR2 ANQGSEA, per germline. The CDR3 covers 12 residues. V lost 3 bases, J lost 10 bases, and 13 bases lay in between. The CDR3 region is CSVEGGPWEQFF. CDR3 nucleotides: TGCAGCGTTGAGGGGGGTCCCTGGGAGCAGTTCTTC.

The chain links TRBV20-1 to TRBJ2-5; D remains ambiguous. This CDR3 comprises 10 residues. The germline V gene has CDR1 DFQATT and CDR2 SNEGSKA (reference sequence). Trimming removed 5 bases from V and 5 bases from J, with 6 bases in between. The DNA for the CDR3 is TGCAGTGCTTCCGGGGAGACCCAGTACTTC. It is translated as CSASGETQYF.

The chain combines TRBV7-8 with TRBJ1-5; maybe TRBD1 (6 bases). Germline V gene lookup returns CDR1 SGHVS and CDR2 FQNEAQ. This CDR3 comprises 16 residues. Trimming shortened V by 2 bases and J by 0 bases, and 11 bases separated the two germline ends. The CDR3 reads CASSLTGTPSNQPQHF. CDR3 DNA: TGTGCCAGCAGCTTAACGGGGACACCTAGCAATCAGCCCCAGCATTTT.

The CDR3: CASNLGTGDQPQHF. The CDR3 coding sequence is TGTGCCAGCAACCTGGGGACAGGGGATCAGCCCCAGCATTTT. The V call is TRBV6-6, the J call TRBJ1-5; 10 nucleotides match TRBD1. CDR1 and CDR2 from the germline V gene are MNHNY and SVGAGI (reference sequence). The trim removed 7 bases at V and 5 bases at J, leaving 5 bases unmatched. This CDR3 has 14 residues.

The rearrangement links TRBV30 to TRBJ2-3, with D perhaps TRBD2 (6 bases). CDR1 GTSNPN and CDR2 SVGIG come from the germline V gene (reference sequence). V was trimmed by 0 bases and J by 4 bases, leaving 8 bases between them. This CDR3 spans 13 amino acids. The CDR3 DNA reads as TGTGCCTGGAGTGTCGGGGGTTCAGATACGCAGTATTTT. Protein sequence: CAWSVGGSDTQYF.

J is TRBJ2-1 and V is TRBV9; possibly TRBD2 for D (5 bases). V was clipped by 0 bases and J by 4 bases, with 14 bases between them. There are 16 residues in the CDR3. Per germline, CDR1 SGDLS and CDR2 YYNGEE. The CDR3 sequence: CASSVGGGSIYNEQFF. Written as DNA, the CDR3 is TGTGCCAGCAGCGTAGGTGGAGGAAGCATTTACAATGAGCAGTTCTTC.

The V and J genes are TRBV5-1 and TRBJ2-1; the D gene is possibly TRBD1 (6 bases). CDR1 is SGHRS, CDR2 YFSETQ, per germline. Trimming left V 0 bases short and J 3 bases short, with 10 bases between. This CDR3 is built from 15 residues. The CDR3 sequence is CASSLVGGDYNEQFF. CDR3 DNA sequence: TGCGCCAGCAGCTTGGTTGGGGGCGACTACAATGAGCAGTTCTTC.

The genes are TRBV5-6 and TRBJ2-5, with TRBD2 identical over 10 bases. There are 16 residues in the CDR3. Losses at the gene ends were 1 base for V and 5 bases for J; bases not matched to a gene: 8. Germline CDR1 and CDR2: SGHDT and YYEEEE. CDR3 in DNA: TGTGCCAGCAGCTTGTGGATAGCGGGAGGAGCTGAGACCCAGTACTTC. It yields the protein CASSLWIAGGAETQYF. Variable domain in full (rest from reference TRBV5-6 and TRBJ2-5): DAGVTQSPTHLIKTRGQQVTLRCSPKSGHDTVSWYQQALGQGPQFIFQYYEEEERQRGNFPDRFSGHQFPNYSSELNVNALLLGDSALYLCASSLWIAGGAETQYFGPGTRLLVL.

The rearrangement links TRBV5-4 to TRBJ1-2; 9 positions agree with TRBD1. The CDR3 spans 15 residues. The V gene's germline CDR1 is SGHNT and CDR2 YYREEE (reference sequence). With V trimmed by 4 bases and J by 3 bases, 7 bases remained unmatched. CDR3 residues: CASSHPRQGDYGYTF. The CDR3 nucleotides read TGTGCCAGCAGCCACCCTAGACAGGGGGACTATGGCTACACCTTC. The entire variable domain, with the rest obtained from reference TRBV5-4 and TRBJ1-2, is as follows: ETGVTQSPTHLIKTRGQQVTLRCSSQSGHNTVSWYQQALGQGPQFIFQYYREEENGRGNFPPRFSGLQFPNYSSELNVNALELDDSALYLCASSHPRQGDYGYTFGSGTRLTVV.

A single count supports this clone. The rearrangement links TRBV6-5 to TRBJ2-3, with D uncertain. The V and J ends lost 4 bases and 2 bases respectively, with 13 bases between them. This CDR3 comprises 15 residues. Germline V gene lookup returns CDR1 MNHEY and CDR2 SVGAGI. This chain's CDR3 is CASSSDSPATDTQYF. CDR3 DNA: TGTGCCAGCAGTTCCGACTCTCCCGCCACAGATACGCAGTATTTT.

This rearrangement joins TRBV28 to TRBJ2-4, with TRBD2 matching 11 bases. This CDR3 comprises 14 residues. CDR1 and CDR2 (germline): MDHEN, SYDVKM. V was clipped by 6 bases and J by 9 bases; unmatched bases: 7. Here the CDR3 DNA reads TGTGCCAGCAGGGGAGGGACTAGCGGCGGCATTCAGTACTTC. This translates into CASRGGTSGGIQYF.

V and J are TRBV7-8 and TRBJ1-5, with D possibly being TRBD1 (6 bases). The V end was cut by 2 bases, the J end by 3 bases, with 11 bases between. The germline CDR1 and CDR2 sequences are SGHVS and FQNEAQ. CDR3 length: 15 amino acids. CDR3 sequence: CASSLTGRDNQPQHF. Here the CDR3 DNA reads TGTGCCAGCAGCTTAACAGGGAGGGACAATCAGCCCCAGCATTTT.

The chain uses TRBV6-1 and TRBJ2-1; TRBD1 might be the D (6 bases). Trimming left V 7 bases short and J 7 bases short, with 20 bases between. This CDR3 comprises 15 residues. Germline CDR1 and CDR2: MNHNS and SASEGT. CDR3 loop: CASKMEPGAGNEQFF. The CDR3 DNA reads as TGTGCCAGCAAGATGGAACCAGGGGCGGGTAATGAGCAGTTCTTC.